The 25 T cell receptor beta chains reported below all come from one sample, sequenced in a study of blood T cell repertoires in COVID-19. Profiling relied on immunoSEQ multiplex PCR, and the TCRdb table lists in-frame clones only, not all of them. The sample includes around 100,000 clones, 80% to 90% of them seen just once. The sequencing sample was made of peripheral blood. These receptors came from a man older than 75 with COVID-19, enrolled during active disease.

The J gene is TRBJ1-1, the V gene TRBV18; D not resolved. The germline V and J ends were trimmed by 3 bases and 1 base, with 9 bases remaining between them. The CDR3 has 14 residues. The germline CDR1 and CDR2 sequences are KGHSH and LQKENI. For the CDR3, the DNA is TGTGCCAGCTCACCTCCTACCCGGAACACTGAAGCTTTCTTT. Protein product: CASSPPTRNTEAFF.

The chain carries TRBV2 and TRBJ2-7; TRBD1 matches 10 bases. CDR3 length: 14 amino acids. CDR1 and CDR2 from the germline V gene are SNHLY and FYNNEI. After removal of 5 bases from V and 3 bases from J, the junction contained 4 bases not matched to a gene. The CDR3 bases are TGTGCCAGCAGTCTGGACAGGGGGAACTACGAGCAGTACTTC. Translating it yields CASSLDRGNYEQYF.

V and J are TRBV5-5 and TRBJ1-1; a weak D match, TRBD1 (6 bases). Trimming took off 2 bases at V and 2 bases at J, with 10 bases between the two ends. CDR1 is SGHKS and CDR2 is YYEKEE in the germline V gene (reference sequence). The CDR3 extends over 14 amino acids. CDR3 in DNA: TGTGCCAGCAGCTTAACCGGGACAAACACTGAAGCTTTCTTT. It encodes CASSLTGTNTEAFF.

The genes are TRBV7-8 and TRBJ2-2; 10 positions agree with TRBD1. Germline V CDR1 and CDR2: SGHVS, FQNEAQ. V was clipped by 2 bases and J by 4 bases; unmatched bases: 7. The CDR3 has 17 amino acids. The DNA for the CDR3 is TGTGCCAGCAGCTTACCCGGGACAGGGGTGGGCACCGGGGAGCTGTTTTTT. Encoded protein: CASSLPGTGVGTGELFF.

The rearrangement uses TRBV11-3 and TRBJ2-1; TRBD2 matches 11 bases. Germline trimming cut 5 bases from V and 2 bases from J; bases unmatched to any gene: 2. CDR3 length: 15 residues. The V gene's germline CDR1 is SGHNT and CDR2 YENEEA. In DNA, the CDR3 is TGTGCCAGCAGCCGTAGCGGGGGGGCCTACAATGAGCAGTTCTTC. Protein product: CASSRSGGAYNEQFF.

V gene TRBV2 combines with J gene TRBJ2-1, with TRBD2 matching 9 bases. The CDR3 contains 15 residues. Per the germline V gene, CDR1 is SNHLY and CDR2 is FYNNEI. Trimming cost V 5 bases and J 7 bases; bases outside gene matches: 9. Written as DNA, the CDR3 is TGTGCCAGCAGTCCTTCGGCGGGAGGGTTTAATGAGCAGTTCTTC. Its translation: CASSPSAGGFNEQFF.

This clone was observed a few times. The rearrangement joins TRBV5-1 to TRBJ1-1; the match to TRBD1 covers 11 bases. The CDR3 length is 15 residues. With 4 bases clipped from V and 5 bases from J, the junction kept 7 bases outside the gene matches. The germline V gene has CDR1 SGHRS and CDR2 YFSETQ. In nucleotides, the CDR3 is TGCGCCAGCAGCACAGGACAGGGGGCCGGGACTGAAGCTTTCTTT. Translated, it gives CASSTGQGAGTEAFF.

V is TRBV7-3 and J is TRBJ2-1; 12 nucleotides agree with TRBD2. CDR1 is SGHTA, CDR2 FQGTGA, per germline. The CDR3 is 18 amino acids. V dropped 4 bases and J dropped 4; count of bases not matched to a gene: 11. The CDR3 DNA reads as TGTGCCAGCAGCTCTTGGACTAGCGGGACCCCCTTATACAATGAGCAGTTCTTC. It encodes CASSSWTSGTPLYNEQFF.

The chain couples TRBV10-3 to TRBJ1-5, with TRBD1 identical over 7 bases. The CDR3 contains 13 residues. V was pared by 3 bases and J by 6 bases, with 2 bases of the junction left unmatched. CDR1 is ENHRY, CDR2 SYGVKD, per germline. This chain's CDR3 is CAISENRGQPQHF. DNA of the CDR3: TGTGCCATCAGTGAAAACAGGGGTCAGCCCCAGCATTTT.

The gene calls are TRBV9 and TRBJ1-2; 12 bases are shared with TRBD1. Germline values: CDR1 SGDLS, CDR2 YYNGEE. J was trimmed by 4 bases and V by 1 base; bases with no gene match: 17. The CDR3 runs to 20 residues. The CDR3 sequence: CASSVSPVGRGTGGSYGYTF. The CDR3 DNA follows: TGTGCCAGCAGCGTAAGCCCGGTGGGTCGGGGGACAGGGGGCTCCTATGGCTACACCTTC.

The chain is built from TRBV28 and TRBJ2-3; D gene ambiguous. Trimming pared 4 bases from V and 0 bases from J, leaving 5 bases between. CDR1 is MDHEN, CDR2 SYDVKM, per germline. This CDR3 is 13 amino acids long. The CDR3 here is CASSSPSTDTQYF. CDR3 nucleotides: TGTGCCAGCAGTTCCCCGAGCACAGATACGCAGTATTTT.

The chain combines TRBV7-9 with TRBJ2-5, with a tentative D call TRBD1 (6 bases). Germline V gene lookup returns CDR1 SEHNR and CDR2 FQNEAQ (reference sequence). CDR3 length: 15 amino acids. Deletions cut 0 bases from V and 2 bases from J, with 10 bases between. CDR3 sequence (DNA): TGTGCCAGCAGCTTAGCTTGGACAGATCAAGAGACCCAGTACTTC. It yields the protein CASSLAWTDQETQYF.

The chain carries TRBV7-6 and TRBJ1-6; no reliable D call. The CDR3 consists of 15 residues. Germline V gene data show CDR1 as SGHVS and CDR2 as FNYEAQ. Trimming pared 5 bases from V and 0 bases from J, leaving 8 bases between. The DNA of the CDR3 is TGTGCCAGCAGCGGAGGGAGCTCCTATAATTCACCCCTCCACTTT. Residues: CASSGGSSYNSPLHF.

The J gene is TRBJ2-7, the V gene TRBV5-4; 10 nucleotides match TRBD2. CDR1 and CDR2 (germline): SGHNT, YYREEE (reference sequence). Trimming took 4 bases from V and 2 from J; bases not matched to a gene: 6. This CDR3 contains 15 residues. CDR3 sequence: CASSTRTSGTYEQYF. DNA of the CDR3: TGTGCCAGCAGCACCCGGACTAGCGGCACCTACGAGCAGTACTTC.

The rearrangement uses TRBV12-3 or TRBV12-4 and TRBJ2-1, with 8 bases identical to TRBD1. The CDR3 length is 12 residues. The ends lost 1 base at V and 15 bases at J; junction bases unmatched: 5. This CDR3 is CASSLGRGPAFF. DNA of the CDR3: TGTGCCAGCAGTTTAGGCAGGGGGCCGGCGTTCTTC.

The chain recombines TRBV11-2 with TRBJ1-4, with D hard to call. The CDR3 runs 15 residues. V was trimmed by 0 bases and J by 3 bases, leaving 8 bases between them. The germline V gene encodes CDR1 SGHAT and CDR2 FQNNGV. Here the CDR3 DNA reads TGTGCCAGCAGCTTAGATCGAGGGTCTAATGAAAAACTGTTTTTT. Translating it yields CASSLDRGSNEKLFF.

The chain carries TRBV29-1 and TRBJ2-5, with D uncertain. Germline CDR1 and CDR2: SQVTM and ANQGSEA. V dropped 7 bases and J dropped 4 bases, with 19 bases sitting between them. The CDR3 runs to 14 residues. For the CDR3, the DNA is TGCAGCGCCCTCGGGTGGGTAGCCGCAGAGACCCAGTACTTC. Its protein is CSALGWVAAETQYF.

This chain uses TRBV5-4 with TRBJ2-3; tentative D call: TRBD2 (6 bases). Trimming took 0 bases from V and 0 from J, leaving 11 bases between them. The CDR3 extends over 16 amino acids. From germline, CDR1 is SGHNT and CDR2 YYREEE (reference sequence). CDR3 bases: TGTGCCAGCAGCTTGGCCGGGAGTACTAGCACAGATACGCAGTATTTT. It translates to CASSLAGSTSTDTQYF.

This chain uses TRBV6-4 with TRBJ2-1; TRBD2 matches 12 bases. From germline, CDR1 is MRHNA and CDR2 SNTAGT. This CDR3 is built from 17 residues. Losses at the gene ends were 6 bases for V and 7 bases for J; bases not matched to a gene: 13. The CDR3 nucleotides read TGTGCCAGCAGAGCGTCTAGCGGGAGGGCCTTGGGTAATGAGCAGTTCTTC. Its translation is CASRASSGRALGNEQFF.

The rearrangement links TRBV3-1 (or the pseudogene TRBV3-2) to TRBJ1-2, with TRBD1 matching 8 bases. The CDR3 has 15 residues. Germline V gives CDR1 LGHDT, CDR2 YNNKEL (reference sequence). V lost 1 base, J lost 6 bases, and 7 bases stayed unmatched. The CDR3 protein is CASSQVRGRTDGYTF. The DNA for the CDR3 is TGTGCCAGCAGCCAAGTCAGGGGGCGTACTGATGGCTACACCTTC.

This clone has a single count. V gene TRBV5-4 combines with J gene TRBJ1-1; TRBD1 matches 8 bases. CDR1 is SGHNT, CDR2 YYREEE, per germline (reference sequence). Unmatched junction bases numbered 9, after V lost 4 bases and J lost 1 base. The length of the CDR3 is 16 residues. The CDR3 sequence is CASSPGQGRPNTEAFF. For the CDR3, the DNA is TGTGCCAGCAGCCCAGGACAGGGCCGGCCGAACACTGAAGCTTTCTTT.

The chain links TRBV3-1 (or the pseudogene TRBV3-2) to TRBJ2-7, with unresolved D. The CDR3 contains 15 residues. V lost 0 bases and J 4 bases, leaving 13 bases between the germline ends. Germline CDR1 reads LGHDT; CDR2 reads YNNKEL (reference sequence). CDR3 sequence: CASSQDPNRVYEQYF. In nucleotides, the CDR3 is TGTGCCAGCAGCCAAGATCCTAACCGAGTATACGAGCAGTACTTC.

The chain recombines TRBV5-1 with TRBJ1-2; perhaps TRBD1 as D (5 bases). V lost 0 bases and J 7 bases, leaving 13 bases between the germline ends. Germline CDR1 is SGHRS and CDR2 is YFSETQ. The CDR3 runs to 14 residues. The chain's CDR3 is CASSLAGGNPGYTF. The CDR3 coding sequence is TGCGCCAGCAGCTTGGCCGGGGGGAATCCTGGCTACACCTTC.

CDR3 nucleotide sequence: TGTGCCAGCAGCCTGGGACAGGATACGCAGTATTTT. Protein sequence: CASSLGQDTQYF. The gene calls are TRBV9 and TRBJ2-3; 7 bases are a match to TRBD1. This CDR3 has 12 residues. V lost 4 bases, J lost 6 bases, and 2 bases stayed unmatched. In germline, CDR1 is SGDLS, CDR2 YYNGEE.

The rearrangement links TRBV6-5 to TRBJ1-5; D gene ambiguous. The CDR3 has 12 amino acids. Germline CDR1 is MNHEY and CDR2 is SVGAGI. Between the trimmed V and J ends, which lost 5 bases and 16 bases, there was a span of 18 bases. The CDR3 sequence is CASSKSHPGQHF. The CDR3, as DNA: TGTGCCAGCAGTAAATCCCACCCAGGTCAACATTTT.